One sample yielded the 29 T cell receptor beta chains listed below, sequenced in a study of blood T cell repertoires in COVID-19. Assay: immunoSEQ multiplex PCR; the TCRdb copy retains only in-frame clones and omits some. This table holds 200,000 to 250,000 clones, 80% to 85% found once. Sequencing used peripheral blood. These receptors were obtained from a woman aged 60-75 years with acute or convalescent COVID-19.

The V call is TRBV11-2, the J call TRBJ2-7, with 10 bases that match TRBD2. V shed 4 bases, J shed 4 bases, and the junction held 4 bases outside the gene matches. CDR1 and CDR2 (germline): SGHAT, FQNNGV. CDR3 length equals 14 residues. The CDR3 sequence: CASSSRTSGYEQYF. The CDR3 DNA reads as TGTGCCAGCAGCTCTCGGACTAGCGGATACGAGCAGTACTTC.

CDR3 bases: TGTGCCAGCAGTGGGCCAGGGGTTGGGGAGCTGTTTTTT. This translates into CASSGPGVGELFF. This rearrangement joins TRBV9 to TRBJ2-2; a possible D gene is TRBD1 (6 bases). There are 13 residues in the CDR3. Germline-derived CDR1 and CDR2 are SGDLS and YYNGEE. V dropped 5 bases and J dropped 8 bases, with 13 bases sitting between them.

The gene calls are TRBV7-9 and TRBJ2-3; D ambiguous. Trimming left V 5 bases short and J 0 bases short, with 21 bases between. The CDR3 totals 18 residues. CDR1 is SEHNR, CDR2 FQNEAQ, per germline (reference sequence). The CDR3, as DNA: TGTGCCAGCAGCCCGGTCCCGGCAGGAAAAACTAGCACAGATACGCAGTATTTT. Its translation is CASSPVPAGKTSTDTQYF.

The CDR3 nucleotides read TGTGCCAGCAGCTTAACAGGGGGCCACGAGCAGTACTTC. Protein product: CASSLTGGHEQYF. The chain carries TRBV11-2 and TRBJ2-7; 9 bases fit TRBD1. The V gene end was trimmed by 2 bases and the J gene end by 5 bases; junction bases not matched to a gene: 1. The germline V gene has CDR1 SGHAT and CDR2 FQNNGV. The length of the CDR3 is 13 residues.

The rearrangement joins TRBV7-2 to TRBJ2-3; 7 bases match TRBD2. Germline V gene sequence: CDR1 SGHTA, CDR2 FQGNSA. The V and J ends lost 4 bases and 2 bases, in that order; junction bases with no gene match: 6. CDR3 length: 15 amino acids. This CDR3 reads CASSSPGGFTDTQYF. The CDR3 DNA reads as TGTGCCAGCAGCTCGCCCGGGGGGTTCACAGATACGCAGTATTTT.

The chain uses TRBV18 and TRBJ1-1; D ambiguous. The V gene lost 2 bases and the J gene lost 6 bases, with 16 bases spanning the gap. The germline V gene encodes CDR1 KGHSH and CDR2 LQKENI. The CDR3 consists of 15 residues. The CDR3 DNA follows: TGTGCCAGCTCACCAATTACAGCGGAACCCGCTGAAGCTTTCTTT. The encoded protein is CASSPITAEPAEAFF.

As DNA, the CDR3 is TGTGCCAGCAGCTTACTAGCGGGGAGCACAGATACGCAGTATTTT. Its protein product is CASSLLAGSTDTQYF. This chain links TRBV5-5 with TRBJ2-3; 10 nucleotides align to TRBD2. The V gene's germline CDR1 is SGHKS and CDR2 YYEKEE (reference sequence). The CDR3 has 15 residues. V trimming: 2 bases; J trimming: 0 bases; junction bases outside the gene matches: 0.

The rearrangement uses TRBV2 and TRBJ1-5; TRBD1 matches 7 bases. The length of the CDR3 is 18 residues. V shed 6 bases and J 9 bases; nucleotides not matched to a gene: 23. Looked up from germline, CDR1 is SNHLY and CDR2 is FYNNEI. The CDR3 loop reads CASRMDVRDRGVQRPQHF. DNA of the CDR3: TGTGCCAGCAGGATGGATGTCCGGGACAGAGGAGTTCAGCGGCCCCAGCATTTT.

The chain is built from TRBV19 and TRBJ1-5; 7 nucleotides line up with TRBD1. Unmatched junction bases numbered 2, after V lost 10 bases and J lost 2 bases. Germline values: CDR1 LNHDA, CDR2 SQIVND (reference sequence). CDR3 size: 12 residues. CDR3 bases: TGTGCCATCGGACAGGGCAATCAGCCCCAGCATTTT. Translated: CAIGQGNQPQHF. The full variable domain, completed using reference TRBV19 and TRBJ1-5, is DGGITQSPKYLFRKEGQNVTLSCEQNLNHDAMYWYRQDPGQGLRLIYYSQIVNDFQKGDIAEGYSVSREKKESFPLTVTSAQKNPTAFYLCAIGQGNQPQHFGDGTRLSIL.

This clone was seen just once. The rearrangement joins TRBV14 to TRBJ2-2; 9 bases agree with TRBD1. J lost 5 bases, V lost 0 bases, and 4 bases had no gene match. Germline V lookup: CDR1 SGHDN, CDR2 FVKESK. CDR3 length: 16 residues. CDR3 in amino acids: CASSQDADRGTGELFF. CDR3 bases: TGTGCCAGCAGCCAAGATGCGGACAGGGGAACCGGGGAGCTGTTTTTT.

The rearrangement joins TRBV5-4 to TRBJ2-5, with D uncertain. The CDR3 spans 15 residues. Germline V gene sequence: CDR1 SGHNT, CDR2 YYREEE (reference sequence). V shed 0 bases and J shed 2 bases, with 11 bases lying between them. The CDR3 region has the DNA TGTGCCAGCAGCTTGGGCCAGGCAAATCAAGAGACCCAGTACTTC. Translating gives CASSLGQANQETQYF.

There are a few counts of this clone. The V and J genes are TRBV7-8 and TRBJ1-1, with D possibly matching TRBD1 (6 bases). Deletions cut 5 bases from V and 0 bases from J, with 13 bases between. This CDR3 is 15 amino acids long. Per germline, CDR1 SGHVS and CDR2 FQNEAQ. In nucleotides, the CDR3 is TGTGCCAGCAGCCCAAGGGACAACATGAACACTGAAGCTTTCTTT. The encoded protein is CASSPRDNMNTEAFF.

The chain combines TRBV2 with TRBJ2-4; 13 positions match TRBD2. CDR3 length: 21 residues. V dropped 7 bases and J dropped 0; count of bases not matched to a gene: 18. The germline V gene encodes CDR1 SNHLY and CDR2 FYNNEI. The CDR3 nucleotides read TGTGCCAGCATCAGAAACCGGGGGACTAGCGGGGTTGCTCTAGCCAAAAACATTCAGTACTTC. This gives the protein CASIRNRGTSGVALAKNIQYF.

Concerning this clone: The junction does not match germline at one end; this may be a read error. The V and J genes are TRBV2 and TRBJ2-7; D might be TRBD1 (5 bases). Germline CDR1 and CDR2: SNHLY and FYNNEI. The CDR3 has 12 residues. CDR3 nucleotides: TGTGCCAGCAGCCCAGACGGGCAGGGTAAAGGCTTC. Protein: CASSPDGQGKGF.

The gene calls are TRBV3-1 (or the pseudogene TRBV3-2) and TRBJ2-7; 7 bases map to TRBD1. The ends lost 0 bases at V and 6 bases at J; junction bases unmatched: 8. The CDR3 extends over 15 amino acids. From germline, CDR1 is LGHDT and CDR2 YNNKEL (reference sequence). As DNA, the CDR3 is TGTGCCAGCAGCCAAGATCGACAGGGTTTTATCGAGCAGTACTTC. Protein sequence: CASSQDRQGFIEQYF.

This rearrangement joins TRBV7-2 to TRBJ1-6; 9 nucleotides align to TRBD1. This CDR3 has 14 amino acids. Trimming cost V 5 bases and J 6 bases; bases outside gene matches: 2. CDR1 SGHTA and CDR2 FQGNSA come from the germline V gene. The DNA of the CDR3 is TGTGCCAGCAGCACACAGGGGGCTAATTCACCCCTCCACTTT. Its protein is CASSTQGANSPLHF.

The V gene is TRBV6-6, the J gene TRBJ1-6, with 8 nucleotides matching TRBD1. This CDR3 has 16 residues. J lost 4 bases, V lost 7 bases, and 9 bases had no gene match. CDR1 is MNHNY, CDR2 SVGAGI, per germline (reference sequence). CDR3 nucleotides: TGTGCCAGCATAGACGGACAGGGCTTTTATAATTCACCCCTCCACTTT. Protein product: CASIDGQGFYNSPLHF.

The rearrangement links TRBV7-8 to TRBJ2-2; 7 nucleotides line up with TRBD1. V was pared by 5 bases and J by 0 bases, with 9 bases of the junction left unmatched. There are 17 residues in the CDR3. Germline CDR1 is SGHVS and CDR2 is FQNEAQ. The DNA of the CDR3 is TGTGCCAGCAGCCGGGACAGAGCTATTGCGAACACCGGGGAGCTGTTTTTT. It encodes CASSRDRAIANTGELFF.

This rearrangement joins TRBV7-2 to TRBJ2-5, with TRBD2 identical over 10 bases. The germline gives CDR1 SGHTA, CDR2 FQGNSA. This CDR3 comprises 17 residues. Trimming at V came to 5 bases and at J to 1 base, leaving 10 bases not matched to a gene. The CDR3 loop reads CASSQDWLAGGQETQYF. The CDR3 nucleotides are TGTGCCAGCAGCCAGGACTGGTTAGCGGGGGGCCAAGAGACCCAGTACTTC.

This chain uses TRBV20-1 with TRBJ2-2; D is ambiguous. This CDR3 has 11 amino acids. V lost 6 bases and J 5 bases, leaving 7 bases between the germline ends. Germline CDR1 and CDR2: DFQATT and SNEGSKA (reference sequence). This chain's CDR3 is CSAPFTGELFF. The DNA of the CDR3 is TGCAGTGCCCCGTTTACCGGGGAGCTGTTTTTT.

The CDR3 loop reads CASEYAYGYTF. CDR3 DNA: TGTGCCAGCGAGTACGCCTATGGCTACACCTTC. The J gene is TRBJ1-2, the V gene TRBV2; no definite D call. Germline CDR1 SNHLY, CDR2 FYNNEI. CDR3 length: 11 residues. The V end was cut by 8 bases, the J end by 4 bases, with 8 bases between.

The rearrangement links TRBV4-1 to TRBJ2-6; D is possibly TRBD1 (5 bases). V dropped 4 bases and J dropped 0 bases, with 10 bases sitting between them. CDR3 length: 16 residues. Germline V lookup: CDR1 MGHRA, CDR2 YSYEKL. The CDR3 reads CASSRPRGSGANVLTF. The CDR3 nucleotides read TGCGCCAGCAGCCGCCCTAGGGGCTCTGGGGCCAACGTCCTGACTTTC.

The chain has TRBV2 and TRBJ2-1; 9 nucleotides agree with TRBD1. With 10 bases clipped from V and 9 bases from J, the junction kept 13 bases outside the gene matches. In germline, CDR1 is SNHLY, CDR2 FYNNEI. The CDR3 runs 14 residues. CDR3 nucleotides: TGTGCCACACGGCAACGGACAGGGGTCGTTGAGCAGTTCTTC. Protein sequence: CATRQRTGVVEQFF. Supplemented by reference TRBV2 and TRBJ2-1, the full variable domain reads EPEVTQTPSHQVTQMGQEVILRCVPISNHLYFYWYRQILGQKVEFLVSFYNNEISEKSEIFDDQFSVERPDGSNFTLKIRSTKLEDSAMYFCATRQRTGVVEQFFGPGTRLTVL.

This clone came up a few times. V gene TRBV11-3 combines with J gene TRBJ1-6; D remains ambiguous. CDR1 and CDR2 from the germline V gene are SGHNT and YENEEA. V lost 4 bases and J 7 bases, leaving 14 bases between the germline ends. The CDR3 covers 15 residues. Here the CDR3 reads CASSSQEMYNSPLHF. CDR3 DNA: TGTGCCAGCAGCTCCCAAGAGATGTACAATTCACCCCTCCACTTT.

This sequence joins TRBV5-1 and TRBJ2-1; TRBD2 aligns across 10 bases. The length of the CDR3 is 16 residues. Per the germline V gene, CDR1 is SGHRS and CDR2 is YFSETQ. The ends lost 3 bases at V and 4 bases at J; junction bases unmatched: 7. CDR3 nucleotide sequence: TGCGCCAGCAGCTCAAAGTGGACTAGCGGTTACAATGAGCAGTTCTTC. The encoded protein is CASSSKWTSGYNEQFF. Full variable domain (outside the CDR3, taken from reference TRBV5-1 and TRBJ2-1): KAGVTQTPRYLIKTRGQQVTLSCSPISGHRSVSWYQQTPGQGLQFLFEYFSETQRNKGNFPGRFSGRQFSNSRSEMNVSTLELGDSALYLCASSSKWTSGYNEQFFGPGTRLTVL.

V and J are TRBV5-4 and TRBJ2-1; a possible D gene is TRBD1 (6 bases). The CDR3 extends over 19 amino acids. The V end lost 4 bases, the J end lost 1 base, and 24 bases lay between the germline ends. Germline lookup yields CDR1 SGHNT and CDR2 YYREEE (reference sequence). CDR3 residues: CASSDHTGWAESSYNEQFF. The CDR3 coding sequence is TGTGCCAGCAGCGACCATACAGGGTGGGCGGAGTCTTCCTACAATGAGCAGTTCTTC.

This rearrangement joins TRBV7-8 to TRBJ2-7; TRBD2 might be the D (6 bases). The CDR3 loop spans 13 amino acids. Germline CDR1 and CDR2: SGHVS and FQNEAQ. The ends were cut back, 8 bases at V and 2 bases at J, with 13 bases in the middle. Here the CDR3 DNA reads TGTGCCAGCGCGGGTGGAGGGGCCTACGAGCAGTACTTC. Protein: CASAGGGAYEQYF.

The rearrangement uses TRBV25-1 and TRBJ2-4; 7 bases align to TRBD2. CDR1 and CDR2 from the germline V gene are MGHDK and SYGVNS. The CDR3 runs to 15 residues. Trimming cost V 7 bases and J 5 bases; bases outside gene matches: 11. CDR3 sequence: CASIPERAGENIQYF. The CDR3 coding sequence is TGTGCCAGCATTCCAGAGCGGGCGGGGGAAAACATTCAGTACTTC.

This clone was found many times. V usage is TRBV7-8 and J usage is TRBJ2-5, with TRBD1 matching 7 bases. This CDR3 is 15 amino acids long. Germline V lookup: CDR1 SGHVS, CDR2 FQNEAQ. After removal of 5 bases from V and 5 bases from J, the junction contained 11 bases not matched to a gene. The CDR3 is CASSARQGPSETQYF. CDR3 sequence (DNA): TGTGCCAGCAGCGCCAGACAGGGTCCCTCGGAGACCCAGTACTTC.